The 24 T cell receptor beta chains listed next were all sequenced from one sample in a study of blood T cells in healthy people across ages. Next came a second PCR, run for about 7 to 12 cycles, which used a sample-barcoded 5' primer along with a J-beta primer mix. MiXCR, applied by TCRdb to the 5' RACE reads, yields one record per CDR3 protein. The data show around 600,000 distinct CDR3 sequences, around half seen once. The material sequenced was blood. These receptors all stem from an elderly man in good health.

CDR3 bases: TGTGCCAGCAGCTATCGACCTGGCACTGAAGCTTTCTTT. It specifies CASSYRPGTEAFF. The chain carries TRBV27 and TRBJ1-1, with D unclear. This CDR3 has 13 amino acids. V was trimmed by 6 bases and J by 4 bases, leaving 12 bases between them. Germline V gene sequence: CDR1 MNHEY, CDR2 SMNVEV (reference sequence).

This clonotype was seen more than once but under ten times. This chain joins TRBV3-1 and TRBJ1-2, with D tentatively TRBD1 (5 bases). Trimming pared 3 bases from V and 5 bases from J, leaving 13 bases between. This CDR3 has 14 residues. Germline assignment: CDR1 LGHDT and CDR2 YNNKEL (reference sequence). CDR3 residues: CASSQDGAGYGYTF. The DNA for the CDR3 is TGTGCCAGCAGCCAGGACGGGGCCGGGTATGGCTACACCTTC.

This clonotype was observed at least ten times. This chain links TRBV10-2 with TRBJ2-7, with D possibly matching TRBD2 (5 bases). Germline CDR1 WSHSY, CDR2 SAAADI. V was pared by 4 bases and J by 2 bases, with 12 bases between. This CDR3 contains 14 residues. CDR3 region: CASSGMVGAYEQYF. The CDR3 DNA is TGCGCCAGCAGTGGGATGGTCGGGGCCTACGAGCAGTACTTC.

This clonotype was recorded many times. The CDR3 DNA is TGCGCCAGCAGCCAAGGTAGCGGGGCCTCCTACGAGCAGTACTTC. Protein: CASSQGSGASYEQYF. The chain recombines TRBV4-3 with TRBJ2-7; TRBD2 agrees at 8 bases. V shed 1 base, J shed 0 bases, and the junction held 2 bases outside the gene matches. The CDR3 spans 15 residues. The germline gives CDR1 LGHNA, CDR2 YSLEER.

The J gene is TRBJ2-5, the V gene TRBV5-1, with 8 bases lining up with TRBD1. The trim removed 4 bases at V and 3 bases at J, leaving 8 bases unmatched. This CDR3 region has 15 residues. Per germline, CDR1 SGHRS and CDR2 YFSETQ. CDR3 protein: CASSLRPTGEETQYF. As DNA, the CDR3 is TGCGCCAGCAGCCTTAGACCGACAGGGGAAGAGACCCAGTACTTC.

The chain joins TRBV29-1 to TRBJ2-7; D perhaps matches TRBD2 (6 bases). From germline, CDR1 is SQVTM and CDR2 ANQGSEA. The V and J ends lost 7 bases and 6 bases respectively, with 19 bases between them. The CDR3 extends over 13 amino acids. In DNA, the CDR3 is TGCAGCGGGAGGGGCCAAAACCCTGGCGAGCAGTACTTC. This gives the protein CSGRGQNPGEQYF.

CDR3 nucleotides: TGTGCCAGCAGCGACAGGGACAATGAGCAGTACTTC. Amino acid sequence: CASSDRDNEQYF. This rearrangement joins TRBV27 to TRBJ2-7; TRBD1 agrees at 7 bases. V shed 6 bases and J 7 bases; nucleotides not matched to a gene: 6. The CDR3 runs to 12 residues. In germline, CDR1 is MNHEY, CDR2 SMNVEV (reference sequence).

The chain couples TRBV5-1 to TRBJ1-4; D gene uncertain. The CDR3 extends over 15 amino acids. The V gene's germline CDR1 is SGHRS and CDR2 YFSETQ. V was cut by 0 bases and J by 0 bases, with 6 bases left in between. In DNA form, the CDR3 reads TGCGCCAGCAGCTTGGGATGGTCAACTAATGAAAAACTGTTTTTT. Protein sequence: CASSLGWSTNEKLFF.

This clonotype was recorded a few times. The chain is built from TRBV18 and TRBJ1-2; a possible D gene is TRBD1 (6 bases). CDR3 length: 17 residues. V lost 2 bases and J lost 4, with 20 bases in between. From germline, CDR1 is KGHSH and CDR2 LQKENI. The DNA for the CDR3 is TGTGCCAGCTCACCATACCAACAGGGTAAAGGGGGCTATGGCTACACCTTC. Translation: CASSPYQQGKGGYGYTF.

CDR3 sequence reads: CASSSPGTPSSYEQYF. The DNA for the CDR3 is TGTGCCAGCAGTTCCCCGGGGACCCCGAGCTCCTACGAGCAGTACTTC. The chain uses TRBV6-2 or TRBV6-3 and TRBJ2-7; TRBD1 or TRBD2 may be the D gene (5 bases each). CDR1 and CDR2 (germline): MNHEY, SVGEGT. The germline V and J ends were trimmed by 4 bases and 0 bases, with 16 bases remaining between them. The CDR3 consists of 16 residues.

The chain is built from TRBV20-1 and TRBJ2-5, with 11 bases that match TRBD2. Looked up from germline, CDR1 is DFQATT and CDR2 is SNEGSKA (reference sequence). The J segment lost 3 bases and the V segment lost 3 bases, leaving 6 bases of the junction unmatched. The CDR3 loop spans 15 amino acids. CDR3 region: CSASEGLAAKETQYF. The DNA of the CDR3 is TGCAGTGCTAGCGAGGGACTAGCGGCAAAAGAGACCCAGTACTTC.

Worth noting for this clonotype: This could be a read error, since a much larger clone is one nucleotide away. V gene TRBV6-5 combines with J gene TRBJ2-5; 11 bases line up with TRBD1. Germline V gene sequence: CDR1 MNHEY, CDR2 SVGAGI. This CDR3 contains 21 residues. V dropped 4 bases and J dropped 2; count of bases not matched to a gene: 21. DNA of the CDR3: TGTGCCAGCAGTTTTTTTTCCCCTCTTGGACAGGGGGCGCGGGGACAAGAGACCCAGTACTTC. Translation gives CASSFFSPLGQGARGQETQYF.

In its sample, this clonotype was seen a few times. The CDR3 bases are TGTGCCTGGAACCTTAGACTAGCGGCTTACGAGCAGTACTTC. It translates to CAWNLRLAAYEQYF. The chain links TRBV30 to TRBJ2-7; 9 bases line up with TRBD2. The CDR3 consists of 14 residues. Germline values: CDR1 GTSNPN, CDR2 SVGIG (reference sequence). After removal of 4 bases from V and 4 bases from J, the junction contained 8 bases not matched to a gene. Drawing the rest from reference TRBV30 and TRBJ2-7, the complete variable domain is SQTIHQWPATLVQPVGSPLSLECTVEGTSNPNLYWYRQAAGRGLQLLFYSVGIGQISSEVPQNLSASRPQDRQFILSSKKLLLSDSGFYLCAWNLRLAAYEQYFGPGTRLTVT.

The chain has TRBV20-1 and TRBJ2-5; the D gene could be TRBD1 or TRBD2 (5 bases each). The CDR3 has 13 amino acids. From germline, CDR1 is DFQATT and CDR2 SNEGSKA (reference sequence). The V end was cut by 5 bases, the J end by 2 bases, with 12 bases between. CDR3 amino acids: CSAAPGPQETQYF. CDR3 sequence (DNA): TGCAGTGCTGCTCCGGGACCACAAGAGACCCAGTACTTC.

The rearrangement joins TRBV7-7 to TRBJ2-7, with D perhaps TRBD1 (6 bases). Matching the DNA end better, TRBJ2-5 makes the J call doubtful. Germline-derived CDR1 and CDR2 are SSHAT and FNYEAQ (reference sequence). This CDR3 contains 14 residues. CDR3 DNA: TGTGCCAGCAGCTTATTGGGGGCCGGGGAGACCCAGTACTTC. It is translated as CASSLLGAGETQYF.

The chain has TRBV11-2 and TRBJ2-1; tentatively, D is TRBD1 (6 bases). This CDR3 contains 15 residues. Trimming pared 2 bases from V and 4 bases from J, leaving 12 bases between. CDR1 SGHAT and CDR2 FQNNGV come from the germline V gene. The CDR3 protein is CASSLSGTPYNEQFF. The CDR3 DNA is TGTGCCAGCAGCTTATCCGGGACACCATACAATGAGCAGTTCTTC. The full variable domain, its missing parts supplied by reference TRBV11-2 and TRBJ2-1, is EAGVAQSPRYKIIEKRQSVAFWCNPISGHATLYWYQQILGQGPKLLIQFQNNGVVDDSQLPKDRFSAERLKGVDSTLKIQPAKLEDSAVYLCASSLSGTPYNEQFFGPGTRLTVL.

V is TRBV25-1 and J is TRBJ2-1; 7 bases line up with TRBD2. The CDR3 totals 14 residues. Germline V gene lookup returns CDR1 MGHDK and CDR2 SYGVNS. The V segment lost 4 bases and the J segment 5 bases; nucleotides outside the gene matches: 5. In DNA, the CDR3 is TGTGCCAGCAGTGGGGGAGGGGACCACAATGAGCAGTTCTTC. Protein sequence: CASSGGGDHNEQFF.

The chain has TRBV5-1 and TRBJ2-7, with 11 bases identical to TRBD1. The V gene end was trimmed by 4 bases and the J gene end by 5 bases; junction bases not matched to a gene: 8. CDR3 length equals 15 residues. Germline loops: CDR1 SGHRS, CDR2 YFSETQ. DNA of the CDR3: TGCGCCAGCAGCCCAGGACAGGGGGCTTGGGACGAGCAGTACTTC. Translating gives CASSPGQGAWDEQYF.

Concerning this clonotype: One base away lies a much larger clone, so this may be a sequencing read error. This chain connects TRBV6-5 to TRBJ2-3, with 7 bases fitting TRBD2. The CDR3 runs to 14 residues. Germline V CDR1 and CDR2: MNHEY, SVGAGI. V shed 2 bases, J shed 5 bases, and the junction held 4 bases outside the gene matches. The CDR3, as DNA: TGTGCCAGCAGTTACGCGAAGCGGGGAGATACGCAGTATTTT. This sequence encodes CASSYAKRGDTQYF.

CDR3 residues: CASSLGTSGSREQFF. CDR3 DNA: TGCGCCAGCAGCTTGGGGACTAGCGGGAGCAGAGAGCAGTTCTTC. The rearrangement uses TRBV5-1 and TRBJ2-1, with 13 nucleotides matching TRBD2. The J segment lost 10 bases and the V segment lost 0 bases, leaving 4 bases of the junction unmatched. Germline loops: CDR1 SGHRS, CDR2 YFSETQ. CDR3 length: 15 residues.

The rearrangement uses TRBV7-2 and TRBJ2-1, with TRBD2 matching 7 bases. Germline CDR1 and CDR2: SGHTA and FQGNSA. This CDR3 is built from 14 residues. V gave up 2 bases and J gave up 9 bases; unmatched junction bases: 7. The CDR3 DNA reads TGTGCCAGCAGCTTAACGGGAGGTACGCGTGAGCAGTTCTTC. Translated, it gives CASSLTGGTREQFF.

This clonotype has just a few counts. The chain has TRBV4-3 and TRBJ2-2; TRBD2 might be the D (6 bases). V lost 5 bases to trimming and J lost 4 bases, with 20 bases between them. The germline CDR1 and CDR2 sequences are LGHNA and YSLEER. The CDR3 is made up of 17 amino acids. The CDR3 sequence: CASSLRRGPSGTGELFF. The CDR3 DNA reads as TGCGCCAGCAGCTTGAGGCGGGGACCATCGGGCACCGGGGAGCTGTTTTTT.

The sample holds a few counts of this clonotype. This chain links TRBV7-9 with TRBJ2-5; TRBD2 aligns across 7 bases. The CDR3 has 15 residues. Losses at the gene ends were 5 bases for V and 3 bases for J; bases not matched to a gene: 9. Germline V gene sequence: CDR1 SEHNR, CDR2 FQNEAQ (reference sequence). CDR3 sequence reads: CASSPTSTVKETQYF. The CDR3 DNA reads as TGTGCCAGCAGCCCGACTAGCACAGTAAAAGAGACCCAGTACTTC.

The rearrangement joins TRBV12-3 or TRBV12-4 to TRBJ2-5; TRBD2 aligns across 14 bases. CDR3 length: 16 amino acids. After removal of 6 bases from V and 5 bases from J, the junction contained 8 bases not matched to a gene. As DNA, the CDR3 is TGTGCCAGCAGCCTCGGGGGACTAGCGGGAGTGGAGACCCAGTACTTC. It codes for CASSLGGLAGVETQYF.